This is a list of T cell receptor beta chains from one sample in a study of siplizumab effects on memory and regulatory T cells. Repertoires were generated with immunoSEQ multiplex PCR, while TCRdb's copy carries only in-frame clones and drops some. The sample shows more than 95,000 clones, over 85% of them seen only once. Material: Tregs sorted from blood. The source of these receptors is a human donor in good health. Both conserved end residues are part of each CDR3. The D gene is left open where the match is weak. Expanded clones get a size class; other rows say once, few or many, or leave the size out.

cdr3_length | j_call | v_call | d_call | clone_size | cdr3_nt | cdr3_aa
12 | TRBJ1-3 | TRBV25-1 | . | . | TGTGCCAGCAGTGATCTAATTGGCACCATATATTTT | CASSDLIGTIYF
16 | TRBJ2-2 | TRBV5-1 | TRBD1 | . | TGCGCCAGCAGCTTGGACAGGGGGCGCCTCACCGGGGAGCTGTTTTTT | CASSLDRGRLTGELFF
15 | TRBJ2-2 | TRBV2 | TRBD2 | . | TGTGCCAGCAGGGGACTAGCGGGGGTGACCGGGGAGCTGTTTTTT | CASRGLAGVTGELFF
11 | TRBJ2-7 | TRBV19 | TRBD2 | . | TGTGCCACTGGACTAGCCTACGAGCAGTACTTC | CATGLAYEQYF
15 | TRBJ1-1 | TRBV4-2 | TRBD1 | . | TGTGCCAGCAGCCAAGATGCAGGGGGATTCACTGAAGCTTTCTTT | CASSQDAGGFTEAFF
15 | TRBJ2-7 | TRBV6-1 | . | . | TGTGCCAGCAGTGAAGCAGCCAGGGCTCTCTACGAGCAGTACTTC | CASSEAARALYEQYF
14 | TRBJ2-3 | TRBV30 | TRBD1 | . | TGTGCCTGGAGTTCGGGACAGGGGGCAGATACGCAGTATTTT | CAWSSGQGADTQYF
15 | TRBJ1-4 | TRBV9 | . | . | TGTGCCAGCAGCACCCAAACGGGTCGTAATGAAAAACTGTTTTTT | CASSTQTGRNEKLFF
15 | TRBJ1-1 | TRBV5-5 | TRBD1 | . | TGTGCCAGCACCTTTATTAGACAGGGCCACACTGAAGCTTTCTTT | CASTFIRQGHTEAFF
13 | TRBJ2-2 | TRBV9 | . | . | TGTGCCAGCAGCTCGGGGCCGCCCGGGGAGCTGTTTTTT | CASSSGPPGELFF
17 | TRBJ2-3 | TRBV19 | TRBD1 | . | TGTGCCAGTAGTACCCACCGGACAGGGGGGTTTCGCGATACGCAGTATTTT | CASSTHRTGGFRDTQYF
15 | TRBJ1-2 | TRBV25-1 | TRBD1 | . | TGTGCCAGCAGTGCCGCAGGGGGCTATTACTATGGCTACACCTTC | CASSAAGGYYYGYTF
13 | TRBJ1-1 | TRBV18 | . | once | TGTGCCAGCTCACCCCGACAGAACACTGAAGCTTTCTTT | CASSPRQNTEAFF
15 | TRBJ1-1 | TRBV7-9 | TRBD1 | . | TGTGCCAGCAGCCCCAGGGGACAGGGGCGTACTGAAGCTTTCTTT | CASSPRGQGRTEAFF
15 | TRBJ2-7 | TRBV6-5 | TRBD1 | . | TGTGCCAGCAGTTACTCCCGGACAGGTTCGGGCGAGCAGTACTTC | CASSYSRTGSGEQYF
12 | TRBJ1-2 | TRBV7-2 | . | . | TGTGCCAGCAGCTTAGAGGCAGGGGGCTACACCTTC | CASSLEAGGYTF
13 | TRBJ1-5 | TRBV7-9 | . | . | TGTGCCAGCAGCTTAGGCAGGCTGTATCCCCAGCATTTT | CASSLGRLYPQHF